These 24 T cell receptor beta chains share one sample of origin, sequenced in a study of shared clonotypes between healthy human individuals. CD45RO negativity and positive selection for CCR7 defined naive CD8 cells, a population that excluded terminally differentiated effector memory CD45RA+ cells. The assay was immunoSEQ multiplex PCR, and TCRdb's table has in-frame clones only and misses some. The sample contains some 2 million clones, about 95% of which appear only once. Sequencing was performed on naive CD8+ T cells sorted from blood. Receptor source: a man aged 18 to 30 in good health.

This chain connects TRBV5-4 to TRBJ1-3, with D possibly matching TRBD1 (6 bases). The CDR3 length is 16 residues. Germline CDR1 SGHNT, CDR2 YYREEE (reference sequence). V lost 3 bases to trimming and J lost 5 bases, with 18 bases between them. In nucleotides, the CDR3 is TGTGCCAGCAGCTCGGGGGACAAGGCGGGAAGAAACACCATATATTTT. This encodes CASSSGDKAGRNTIYF.

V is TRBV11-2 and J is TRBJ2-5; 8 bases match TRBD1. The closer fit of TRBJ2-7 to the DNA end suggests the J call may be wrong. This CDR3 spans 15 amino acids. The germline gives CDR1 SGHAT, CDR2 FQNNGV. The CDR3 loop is CASSLDRGQAYEQYF. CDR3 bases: TGTGCCAGCAGCTTAGATCGGGGACAGGCCTACGAGCAGTACTTC.

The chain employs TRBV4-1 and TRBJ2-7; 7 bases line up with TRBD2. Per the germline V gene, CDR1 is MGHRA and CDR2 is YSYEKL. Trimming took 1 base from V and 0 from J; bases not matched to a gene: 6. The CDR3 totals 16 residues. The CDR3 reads CASSQGMVAGSYEQYF. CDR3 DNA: TGCGCCAGCAGCCAAGGCATGGTAGCGGGCTCCTACGAGCAGTACTTC.

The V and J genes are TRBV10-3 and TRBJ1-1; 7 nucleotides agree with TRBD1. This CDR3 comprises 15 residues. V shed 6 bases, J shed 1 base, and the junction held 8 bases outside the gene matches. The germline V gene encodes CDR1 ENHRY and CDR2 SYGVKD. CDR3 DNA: TGTGCCATCAGCGAGACAGGGATACCGAACACTGAAGCTTTCTTT. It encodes CAISETGIPNTEAFF.

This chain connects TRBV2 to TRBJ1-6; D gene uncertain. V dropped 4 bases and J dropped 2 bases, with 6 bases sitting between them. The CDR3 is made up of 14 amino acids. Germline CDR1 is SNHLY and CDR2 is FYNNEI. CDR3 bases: TGTGCCAGCAGTGGGGAACCCTATAATTCACCCCTCCACTTT. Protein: CASSGEPYNSPLHF.

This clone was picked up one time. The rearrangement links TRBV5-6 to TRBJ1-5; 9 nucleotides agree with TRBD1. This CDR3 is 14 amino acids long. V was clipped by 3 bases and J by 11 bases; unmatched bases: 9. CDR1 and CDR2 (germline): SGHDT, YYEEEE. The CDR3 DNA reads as TGTGCCAGCAGCTGGGGACAGGGACAAGTAACCCAGCATTTT. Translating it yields CASSWGQGQVTQHF.

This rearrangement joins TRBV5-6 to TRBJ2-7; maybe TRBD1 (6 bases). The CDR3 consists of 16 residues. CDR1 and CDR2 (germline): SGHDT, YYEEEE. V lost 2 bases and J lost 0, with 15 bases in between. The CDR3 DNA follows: TGTGCCAGCAGCTTCCCGACAGGCATCAGCTCCTACGAGCAGTACTTC. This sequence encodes CASSFPTGISSYEQYF.

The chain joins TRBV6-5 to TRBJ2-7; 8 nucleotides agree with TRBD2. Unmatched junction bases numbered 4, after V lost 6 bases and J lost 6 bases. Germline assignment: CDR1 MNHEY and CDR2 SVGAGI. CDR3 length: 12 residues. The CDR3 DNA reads TGTGCCAGCAGCCCACGGGGGGGCGAGCAGTACTTC. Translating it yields CASSPRGGEQYF.

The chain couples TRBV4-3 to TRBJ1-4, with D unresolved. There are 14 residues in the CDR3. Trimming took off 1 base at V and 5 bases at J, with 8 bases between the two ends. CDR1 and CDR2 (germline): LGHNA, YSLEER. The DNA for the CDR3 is TGCGCCAGCAGCCAAGGACAATCGAATGAAAAACTGTTTTTT. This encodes CASSQGQSNEKLFF.

The CDR3 is CASSIGRSQETQYF. CDR3 nucleotide sequence: TGTGCCAGCAGCATTGGACGGTCCCAAGAGACCCAGTACTTC. This chain uses TRBV6-6 with TRBJ2-5; unclear D gene. With 6 bases removed from V and 1 base from J, the gap between germline ends came to 12 bases. Per germline, CDR1 MNHNY and CDR2 SVGAGI (reference sequence). The CDR3 has 14 amino acids.

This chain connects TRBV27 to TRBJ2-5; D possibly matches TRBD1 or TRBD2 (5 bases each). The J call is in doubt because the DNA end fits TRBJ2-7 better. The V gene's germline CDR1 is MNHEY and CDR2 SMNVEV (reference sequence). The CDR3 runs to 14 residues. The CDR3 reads CASNRVGTNGEQYF. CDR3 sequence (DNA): TGTGCCAGCAATAGGGTAGGGACGAACGGCGAGCAGTACTTC.

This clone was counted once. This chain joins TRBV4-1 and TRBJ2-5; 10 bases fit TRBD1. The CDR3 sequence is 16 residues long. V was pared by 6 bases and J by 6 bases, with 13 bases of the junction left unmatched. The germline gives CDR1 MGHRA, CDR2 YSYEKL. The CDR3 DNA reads TGCGCCAGCAGACCCACCGTGGGACAGGGGCTCCAGACCCAGTACTTC. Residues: CASRPTVGQGLQTQYF.

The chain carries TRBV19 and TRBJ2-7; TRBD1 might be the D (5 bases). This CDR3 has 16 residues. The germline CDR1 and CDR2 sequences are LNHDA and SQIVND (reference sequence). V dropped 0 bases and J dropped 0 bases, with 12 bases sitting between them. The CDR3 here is CASSIDAGLGSYEQYF. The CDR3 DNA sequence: TGTGCCAGTAGTATAGATGCAGGGTTGGGCTCCTACGAGCAGTACTTC.

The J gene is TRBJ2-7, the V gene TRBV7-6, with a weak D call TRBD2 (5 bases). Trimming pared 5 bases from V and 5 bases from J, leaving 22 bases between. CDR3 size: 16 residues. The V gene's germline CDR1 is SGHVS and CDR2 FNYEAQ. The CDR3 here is CASSPFLGGSTNEQYF. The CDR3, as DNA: TGTGCCAGCAGCCCGTTCTTAGGTGGGAGTACCAACGAGCAGTACTTC. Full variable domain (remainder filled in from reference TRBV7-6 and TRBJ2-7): GAGVSQSPRYKVTKRGQDVALRCDPISGHVSLYWYRQALGQGPEFLTYFNYEAQQDKSGLPNDRFSAERPEGSISTLTIQRTEQRDSAMYRCASSPFLGGSTNEQYFGPGTRLTVT.

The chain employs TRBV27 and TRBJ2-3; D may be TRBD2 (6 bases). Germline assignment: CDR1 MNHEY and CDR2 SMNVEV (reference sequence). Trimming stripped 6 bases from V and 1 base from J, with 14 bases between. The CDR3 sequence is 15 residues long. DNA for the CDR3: TGTGCCAGCAGCCCCTGGACTACTGGCACAGATACGCAGTATTTT. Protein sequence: CASSPWTTGTDTQYF.

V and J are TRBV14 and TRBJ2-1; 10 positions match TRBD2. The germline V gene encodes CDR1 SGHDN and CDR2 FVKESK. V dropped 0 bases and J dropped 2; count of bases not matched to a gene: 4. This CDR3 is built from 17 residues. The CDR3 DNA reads TGTGCCAGCAGCCAAGATCACAGCGGGAGGGCCTACAATGAGCAGTTCTTC. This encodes CASSQDHSGRAYNEQFF.

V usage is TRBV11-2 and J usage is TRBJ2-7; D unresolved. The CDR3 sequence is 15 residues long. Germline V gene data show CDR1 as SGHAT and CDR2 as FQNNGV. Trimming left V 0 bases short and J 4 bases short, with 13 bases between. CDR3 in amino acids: CASSLEAPSGYEQYF. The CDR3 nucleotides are TGTGCCAGCAGCTTAGAGGCACCCTCCGGGTACGAGCAGTACTTC.

The CDR3 loop is CASSNGLAGGSYEQYF. The CDR3 DNA sequence: TGTGCCAGCAGCAATGGACTAGCGGGAGGTTCCTACGAGCAGTACTTC. The chain has TRBV21-1 and TRBJ2-7; the DNA was not compared with TRBD2, the D call given in the table. TRBV21-1 is noted as a pseudogene. The CDR3 has 16 residues.

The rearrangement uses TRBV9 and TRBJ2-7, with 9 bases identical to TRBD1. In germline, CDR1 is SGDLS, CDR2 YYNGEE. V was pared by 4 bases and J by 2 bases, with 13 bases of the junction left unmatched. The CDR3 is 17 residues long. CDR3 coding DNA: TGTGCCAGCAGCCACCCCGCTGGGACAGGGTCGCCCTACGAGCAGTACTTC. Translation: CASSHPAGTGSPYEQYF. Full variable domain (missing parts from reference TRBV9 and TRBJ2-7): DSGVTQTPKHLITATGQRVTLRCSPRSGDLSVYWYQQSLDQGLQFLIQYYNGEERAKGNILERFSAQQFPDLHSELNLSSLELGDSALYFCASSHPAGTGSPYEQYFGPGTRLTVT.

CDR3 sequence (DNA): TGTGCCAGCAGGCAGGGGACTAGCGGAAACAATGAGCAGTTCTTC. Residues: CASRQGTSGNNEQFF. The chain employs TRBV28 and TRBJ2-1; 11 positions match TRBD2. Germline CDR1 MDHEN, CDR2 SYDVKM. V lost 6 bases to trimming and J lost 5 bases; unmatched junction nucleotides: 6. The CDR3 is 15 residues long. Looking up the rest from reference TRBV28 and TRBJ2-1 gives the full variable domain: DVKVTQSSRYLVKRTGEKVFLECVQDMDHENMFWYRQDPGLGLRLIYFSYDVKMKEKGDIPEGYSVSREKKERFSLILESASTNQTSMYLCASRQGTSGNNEQFFGPGTRLTVL.

The CDR3 loop is CASSSGGDAFPPQHF. The CDR3 region has the DNA TGTGCCAGCAGCTCCGGGGGGGACGCTTTCCCGCCCCAGCATTTT. The V gene is TRBV7-9, the J gene TRBJ1-5; TRBD1 might be the D (5 bases). CDR1 SEHNR and CDR2 FQNEAQ come from the germline V gene (reference sequence). With 4 bases removed from V and 9 bases from J, the gap between germline ends came to 19 bases. The length of the CDR3 is 15 residues.

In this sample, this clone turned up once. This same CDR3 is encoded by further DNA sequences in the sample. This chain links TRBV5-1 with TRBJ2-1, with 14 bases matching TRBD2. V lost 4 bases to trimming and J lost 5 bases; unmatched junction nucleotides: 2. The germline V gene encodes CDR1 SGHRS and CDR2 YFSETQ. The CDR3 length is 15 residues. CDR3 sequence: CASSPGLAGDNEQFF. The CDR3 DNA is TGCGCCAGCAGCCCGGGACTAGCGGGGGACAATGAGCAGTTCTTC.

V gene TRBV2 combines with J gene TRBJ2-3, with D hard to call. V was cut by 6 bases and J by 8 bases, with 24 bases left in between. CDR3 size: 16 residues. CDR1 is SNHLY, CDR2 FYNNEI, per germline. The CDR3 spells CASSVIKDLPVGTQYF. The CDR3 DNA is TGTGCCAGCAGCGTTATTAAGGACCTCCCTGTGGGTACGCAGTATTTT.

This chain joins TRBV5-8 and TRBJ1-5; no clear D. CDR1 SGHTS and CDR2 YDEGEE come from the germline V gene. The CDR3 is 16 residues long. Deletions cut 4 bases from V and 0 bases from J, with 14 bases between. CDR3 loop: CASSLGIGYSNQPQHF. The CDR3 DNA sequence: TGTGCCAGCAGCCTGGGAATAGGGTATAGCAATCAGCCCCAGCATTTT.